The sequence of this T cell receptor (beta chain) was determined in a study of control samples from healthy donors and cancer patients (dated by TCRdb to the early 2020s). This clone has just a few counts. No cognate antigen has been identified for it. The record has no base qualities; no much larger clone is one base away. The CDR3 covers 14 residues, taking in both the cysteine and the phenylalanine. The kept DNA is CDR3 alone, 42 bases in frame from the first base. V is cut back by 6 bases and J by 6 bases, with 6 bases in the junction unmatched. Sequences MNHEY (CDR1) and SVGAGI (CDR2) are obtained from the germline V gene. Receptor libraries were prepared by the immunoSEQ multiplex PCR assay. TCRdb carries this immuneACCESS record with in-frame sequences only. Its versions omit some clonotypes, under half of them owing to an unresolved V gene in the studies checked, with the rest unexplained. Across this sample there are some 130,000 clones, with 91% seen only once. The top ten clones comprise roughly 8.7% of the sample.

Sequences were obtained from blood. Rearrangement joined TRBV6-5 to TRBJ2-4; 9 bases in the middle match TRBD1. The TCR was taken from a man in his late teens or twenties in good health. The DNA reads as follows: TGTGCCAGCAGGACGGACAGGGGCGGAAACATTCAGTACTTC. Translated, this is CASRTDRGGNIQYF.